The text below deals with one T cell receptor beta chain. The data are from a study of blood T cell repertoires in COVID-19. Ages ranged from about 18 to 90 years, with residence in more than 20 US areas. Before they entered the study, exposed participants had met a COVID-19 case within 2 weeks. Sequencing was performed with immunoSEQ multiplex PCR; in TCRdb, only in-frame clones are kept and a portion is missing. Of 130,000 to 150,000 clones in the sample, roughly 89% were seen once. The origin of this receptor is a woman aged 45-65 years who had been exposed to COVID-19. Sample: PBMCs or T cells enriched from blood (not recorded which).

DNA of the CDR3: TGTGCCAGCAGTGAAGCAGGAGGGAGGGGCTCCTACAATGAGCAGTTCTTC. As protein: CASSEAGGRGSYNEQFF. The chain joins TRBV6-1 to TRBJ2-1; 7 bases map to TRBD2. The CDR3 runs 17 residues. The germline V gene has CDR1 MNHNS and CDR2 SASEGT. After removal of 0 bases from V and 0 bases from J, the junction contained 5 bases not matched to a gene.